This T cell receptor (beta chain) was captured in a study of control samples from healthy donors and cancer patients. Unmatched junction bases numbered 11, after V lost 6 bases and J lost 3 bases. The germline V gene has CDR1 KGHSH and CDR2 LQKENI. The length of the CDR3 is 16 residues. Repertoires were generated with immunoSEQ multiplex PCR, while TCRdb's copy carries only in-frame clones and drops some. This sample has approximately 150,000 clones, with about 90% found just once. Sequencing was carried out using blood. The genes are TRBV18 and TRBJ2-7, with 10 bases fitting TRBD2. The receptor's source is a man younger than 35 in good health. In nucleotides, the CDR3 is TGTGCCAGCTCGTCAGGGGTAGCGGGGGGTCACTACGAGCAGTACTTC. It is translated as CASSSGVAGGHYEQYF.